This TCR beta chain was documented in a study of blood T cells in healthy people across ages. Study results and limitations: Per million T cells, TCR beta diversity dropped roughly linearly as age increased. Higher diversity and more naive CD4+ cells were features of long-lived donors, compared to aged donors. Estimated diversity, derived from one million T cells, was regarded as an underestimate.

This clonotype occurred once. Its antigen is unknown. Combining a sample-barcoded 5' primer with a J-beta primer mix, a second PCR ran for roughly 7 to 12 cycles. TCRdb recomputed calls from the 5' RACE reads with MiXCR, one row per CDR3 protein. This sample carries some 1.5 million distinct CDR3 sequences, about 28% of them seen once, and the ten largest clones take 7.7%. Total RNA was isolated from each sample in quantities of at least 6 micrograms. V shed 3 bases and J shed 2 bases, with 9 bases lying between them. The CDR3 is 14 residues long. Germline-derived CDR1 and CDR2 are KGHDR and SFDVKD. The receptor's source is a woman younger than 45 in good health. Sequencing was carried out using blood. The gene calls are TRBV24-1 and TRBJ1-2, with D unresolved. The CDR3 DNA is TGTGCCACCAGTGATGCACAGAGAAACTATGGCTACACCTTC. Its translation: CATSDAQRNYGYTF.